This T cell receptor (beta chain) comes out of a study of cytomegalovirus exposure and HLA in healthy donors. About the research overall: Across 350 to 500 genotyped donors, around 80% landed in the Caucasian-associated ancestry cluster.

PCR employed 60 Vbeta and 13 Jbeta primers. Produced via immunoSEQ multiplex PCR; TCRdb's table is partial and in-frame only. The sample consists of 150,000 or so clones, roughly 80% of them appearing once. From germline, CDR1 is MNHNS and CDR2 SASEGT. J gave up 4 bases and V 4 bases, and 13 bases lay outside the gene matches. The CDR3 runs 16 residues. Sequenced: PBMCs. The clonotype comes from a woman in her 40s in good health and CMV-seronegative. This rearrangement joins TRBV6-1 to TRBJ2-7; 7 bases match TRBD2. The DNA for the CDR3 is TGTGCCAGCAGTGCCGTTTGGGGGGGTAGCGGGTACGAGCAGTACTTC. Encoded protein: CASSAVWGGSGYEQYF.